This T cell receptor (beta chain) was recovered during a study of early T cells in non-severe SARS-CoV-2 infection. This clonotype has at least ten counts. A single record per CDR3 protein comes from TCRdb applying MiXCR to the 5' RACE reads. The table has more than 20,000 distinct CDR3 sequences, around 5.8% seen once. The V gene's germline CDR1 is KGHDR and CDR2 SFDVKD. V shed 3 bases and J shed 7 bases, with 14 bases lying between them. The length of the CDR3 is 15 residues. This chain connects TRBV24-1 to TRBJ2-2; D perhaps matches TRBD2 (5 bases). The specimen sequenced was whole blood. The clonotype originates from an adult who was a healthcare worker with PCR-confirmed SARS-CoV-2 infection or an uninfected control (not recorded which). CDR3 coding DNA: TGTGCCACCAGTGATCCAGACCTGAGGGACGGGGAGCTGTTTTTT. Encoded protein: CATSDPDLRDGELFF.